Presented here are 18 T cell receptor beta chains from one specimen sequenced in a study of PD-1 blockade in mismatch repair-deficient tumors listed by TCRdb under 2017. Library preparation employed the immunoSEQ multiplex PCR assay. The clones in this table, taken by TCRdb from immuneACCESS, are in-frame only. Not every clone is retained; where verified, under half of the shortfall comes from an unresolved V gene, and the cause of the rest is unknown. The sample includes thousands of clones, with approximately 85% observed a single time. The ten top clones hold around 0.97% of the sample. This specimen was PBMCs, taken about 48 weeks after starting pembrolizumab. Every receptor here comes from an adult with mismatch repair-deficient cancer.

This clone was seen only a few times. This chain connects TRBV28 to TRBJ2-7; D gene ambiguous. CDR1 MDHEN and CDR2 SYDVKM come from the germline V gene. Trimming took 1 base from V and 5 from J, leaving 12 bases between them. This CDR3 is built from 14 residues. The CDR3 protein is CASSLSLVSHEQYF. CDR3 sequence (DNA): TGTGCCAGCAGTTTATCCCTAGTTAGCCACGAGCAGTACTTC.

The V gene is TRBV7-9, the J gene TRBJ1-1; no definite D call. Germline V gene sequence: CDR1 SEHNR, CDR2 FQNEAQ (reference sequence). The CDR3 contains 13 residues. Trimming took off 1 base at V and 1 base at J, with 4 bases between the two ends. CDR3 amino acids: CASSLVENTEAFF. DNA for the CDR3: TGTGCCAGCAGCTTAGTAGAGAACACTGAAGCTTTCTTT.

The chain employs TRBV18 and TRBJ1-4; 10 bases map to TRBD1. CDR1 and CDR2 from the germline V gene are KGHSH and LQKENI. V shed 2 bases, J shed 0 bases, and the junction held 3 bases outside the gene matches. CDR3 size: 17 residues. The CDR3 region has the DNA TGTGCCAGCTCACCAGGGACAGGGGCTGCAACTAATGAAAAACTGTTTTTT. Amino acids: CASSPGTGAATNEKLFF.

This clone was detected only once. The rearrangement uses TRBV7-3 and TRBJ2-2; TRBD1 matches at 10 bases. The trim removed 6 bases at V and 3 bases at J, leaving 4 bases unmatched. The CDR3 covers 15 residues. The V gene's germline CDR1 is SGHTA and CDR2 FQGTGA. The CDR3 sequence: CASSTGTGDTGELFF. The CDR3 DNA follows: TGTGCCAGCAGTACCGGGACAGGGGACACCGGGGAGCTGTTTTTT.

The CDR3 region has the DNA TGTGCCAGCAGCGTAGTGACTAGCTCCAATGAGCAGTTCTTC. This sequence encodes CASSVVTSSNEQFF. This sequence joins TRBV9 and TRBJ2-1; 7 positions match TRBD2. Trimming cost V 0 bases and J 6 bases; bases outside gene matches: 3. Germline V CDR1 and CDR2: SGDLS, YYNGEE. The CDR3 covers 14 residues.

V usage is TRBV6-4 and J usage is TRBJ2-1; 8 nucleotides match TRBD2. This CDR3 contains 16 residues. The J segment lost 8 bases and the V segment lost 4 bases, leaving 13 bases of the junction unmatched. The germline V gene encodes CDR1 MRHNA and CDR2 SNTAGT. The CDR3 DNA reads TGTGCCAGCAGTGGTTTAGCGGGAAGAGGCCTCGATGAGCAGTTCTTC. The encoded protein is CASSGLAGRGLDEQFF.

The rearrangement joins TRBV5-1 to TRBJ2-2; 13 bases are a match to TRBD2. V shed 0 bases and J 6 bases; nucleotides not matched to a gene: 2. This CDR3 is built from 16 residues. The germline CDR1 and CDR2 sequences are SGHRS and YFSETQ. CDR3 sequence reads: CASSLGLAGGSGELFF. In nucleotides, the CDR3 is TGCGCCAGCAGCTTGGGACTAGCGGGAGGTTCCGGGGAGCTGTTTTTT.

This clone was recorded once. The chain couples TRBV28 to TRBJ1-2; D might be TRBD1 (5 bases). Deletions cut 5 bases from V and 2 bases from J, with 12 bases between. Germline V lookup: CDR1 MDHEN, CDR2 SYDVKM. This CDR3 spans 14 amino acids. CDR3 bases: TGTGCCAGCAGTACGGGGACTCGGAACTATGGCTACACCTTC. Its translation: CASSTGTRNYGYTF.

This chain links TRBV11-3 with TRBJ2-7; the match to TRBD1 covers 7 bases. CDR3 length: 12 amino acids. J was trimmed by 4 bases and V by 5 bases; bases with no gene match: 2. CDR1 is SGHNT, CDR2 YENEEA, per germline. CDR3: CASSQTGYEQYF. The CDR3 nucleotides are TGTGCCAGCAGCCAGACAGGGTACGAGCAGTACTTC.

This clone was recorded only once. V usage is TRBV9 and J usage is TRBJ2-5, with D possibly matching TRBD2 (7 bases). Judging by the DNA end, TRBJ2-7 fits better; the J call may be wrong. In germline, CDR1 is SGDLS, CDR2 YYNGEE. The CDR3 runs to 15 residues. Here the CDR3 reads CASSEGGEYTHEQYF. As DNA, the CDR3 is TGTGCCAGCAGTGAAGGGGGGGAGTACACCCACGAGCAGTACTTC.

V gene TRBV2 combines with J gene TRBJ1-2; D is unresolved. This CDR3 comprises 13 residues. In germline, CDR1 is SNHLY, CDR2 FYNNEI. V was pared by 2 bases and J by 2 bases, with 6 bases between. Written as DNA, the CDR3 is TGTGCCAGCAGTGAACTTCGGAACTATGGCTACACCTTC. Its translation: CASSELRNYGYTF.

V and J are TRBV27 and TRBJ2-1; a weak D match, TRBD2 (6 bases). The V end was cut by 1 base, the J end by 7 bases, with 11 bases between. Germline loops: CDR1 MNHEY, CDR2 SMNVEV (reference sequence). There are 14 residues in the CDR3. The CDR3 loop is CASSLYGRVNEQFF. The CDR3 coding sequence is TGTGCCAGCAGTTTATACGGGAGAGTGAATGAGCAGTTCTTC.

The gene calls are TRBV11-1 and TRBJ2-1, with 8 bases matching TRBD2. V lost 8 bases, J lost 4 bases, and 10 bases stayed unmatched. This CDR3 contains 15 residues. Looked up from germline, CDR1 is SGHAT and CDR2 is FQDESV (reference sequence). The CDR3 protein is CASAQLAGLYNEQFF. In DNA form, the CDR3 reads TGTGCCAGCGCCCAATTAGCGGGACTATACAATGAGCAGTTCTTC.

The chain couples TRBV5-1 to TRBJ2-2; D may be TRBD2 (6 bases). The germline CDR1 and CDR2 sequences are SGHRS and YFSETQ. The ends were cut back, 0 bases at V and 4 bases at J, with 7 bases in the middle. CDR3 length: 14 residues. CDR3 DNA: TGCGCCAGCAGCTTGGTGGGGGGCACCGGGGAGCTGTTTTTT. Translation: CASSLVGGTGELFF.

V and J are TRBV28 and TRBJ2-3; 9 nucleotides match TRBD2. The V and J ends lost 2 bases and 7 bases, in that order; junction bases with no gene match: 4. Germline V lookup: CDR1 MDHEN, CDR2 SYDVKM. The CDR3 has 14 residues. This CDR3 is CASSLAGGPYTQYF. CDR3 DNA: TGTGCCAGCAGTTTAGCGGGAGGGCCATATACGCAGTATTTT. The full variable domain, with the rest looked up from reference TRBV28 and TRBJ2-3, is DVKVTQSSRYLVKRTGEKVFLECVQDMDHENMFWYRQDPGLGLRLIYFSYDVKMKEKGDIPEGYSVSREKKERFSLILESASTNQTSMYLCASSLAGGPYTQYFGPGTRLTVL.

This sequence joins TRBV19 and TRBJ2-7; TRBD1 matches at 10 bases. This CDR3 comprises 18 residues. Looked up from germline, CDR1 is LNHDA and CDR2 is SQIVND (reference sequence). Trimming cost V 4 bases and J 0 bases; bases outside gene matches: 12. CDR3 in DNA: TGTGCCAGTAGTACGGGGACAGGGGTGAAAGTAGGCTCCTACGAGCAGTACTTC. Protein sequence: CASSTGTGVKVGSYEQYF.

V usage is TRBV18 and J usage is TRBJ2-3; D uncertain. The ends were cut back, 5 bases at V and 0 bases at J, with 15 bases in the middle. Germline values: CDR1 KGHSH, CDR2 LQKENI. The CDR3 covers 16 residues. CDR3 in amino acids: CASSLKPPTSTDTQYF. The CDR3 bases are TGTGCCAGCTCATTAAAACCACCTACTAGCACAGATACGCAGTATTTT.

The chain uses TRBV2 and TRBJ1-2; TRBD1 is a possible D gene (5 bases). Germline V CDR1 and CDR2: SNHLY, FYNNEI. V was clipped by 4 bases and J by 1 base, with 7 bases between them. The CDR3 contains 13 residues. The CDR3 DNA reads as TGTGCCAGCAGTGTGGACATTAACTATGGCTACACCTTC. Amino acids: CASSVDINYGYTF.